This T cell receptor beta chain is drawn from a study of CD8 T cells in Susac syndrome. RNA amounts of about 0.5 to 1 ug underwent reverse transcription with random hexamers. The amplification used immunoSEQ multiplex PCR on TCR beta CDR3; it spanned 54 Vbeta and 13 Jbeta. TCRdb reprocessed the immunoSEQ multiplex PCR reads via MiXCR and lists one record per CDR3 protein. The sample contains roughly 110,000 distinct CDR3 sequences, around 90% of which appear only once. Germline V gene lookup returns CDR1 SGHTA and CDR2 FQGNSA. V lost 3 bases and J 2 bases, leaving 8 bases between the germline ends. This CDR3 region has 13 residues.

This clonotype was sampled from a human donor in good health. This sequence joins TRBV7-2 and TRBJ2-7, with D unresolved. The sequenced material came from CD4+ T cells from PBMCs. For the CDR3, the DNA is TGTGCCAGCAGCTTTCGGGCCACCTACGAGCAGTACTTC. As protein: CASSFRATYEQYF. The full variable domain, completed using reference TRBV7-2 and TRBJ2-7, is GAGVSQSPSNKVTEKGKDVELRCDPISGHTALYWYRQSLGQGLEFLIYFQGNSAPDKSGLPSDRFSAERTGGSVSTLTIQRTQQEDSAVYLCASSFRATYEQYFGPGTRLTVT.